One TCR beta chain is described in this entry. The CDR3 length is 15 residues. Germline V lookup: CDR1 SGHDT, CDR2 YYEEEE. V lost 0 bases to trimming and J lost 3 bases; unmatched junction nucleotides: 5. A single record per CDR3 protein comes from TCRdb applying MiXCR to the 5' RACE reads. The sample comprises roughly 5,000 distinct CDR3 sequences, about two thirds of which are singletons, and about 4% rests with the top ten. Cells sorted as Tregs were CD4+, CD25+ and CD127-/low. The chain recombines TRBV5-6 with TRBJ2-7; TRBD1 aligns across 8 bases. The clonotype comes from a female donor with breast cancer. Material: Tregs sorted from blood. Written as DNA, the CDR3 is TGTGCCAGCAGCTTGGCCGCAGGGGGCAGCTACGAGCAGTACTTC. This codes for CASSLAAGGSYEQYF.